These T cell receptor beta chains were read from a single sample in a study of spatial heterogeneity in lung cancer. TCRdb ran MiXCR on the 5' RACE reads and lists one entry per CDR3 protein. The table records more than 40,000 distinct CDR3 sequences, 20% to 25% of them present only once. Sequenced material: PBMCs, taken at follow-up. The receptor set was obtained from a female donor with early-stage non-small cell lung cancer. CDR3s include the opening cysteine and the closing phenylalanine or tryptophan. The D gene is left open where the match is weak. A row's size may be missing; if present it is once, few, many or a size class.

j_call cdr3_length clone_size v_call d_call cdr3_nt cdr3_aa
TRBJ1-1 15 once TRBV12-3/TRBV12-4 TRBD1 TGTGCCAGCAGGGGGACAGGGTCGATGAACACTGAAGCTTTCTTT CASRGTGSMNTEAFF
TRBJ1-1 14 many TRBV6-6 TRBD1 TGTGCCAGCAGTCCCGACAGGGGGCCGACTGAAGCTTTCTTT CASSPDRGPTEAFF
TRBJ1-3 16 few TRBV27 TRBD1 TGTGCCAGCAGTCGGACAGGGGTCGCGAGAGGAAACACCATATATTTT CASSRTGVARGNTIYF
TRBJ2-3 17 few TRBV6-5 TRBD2 TGTGCCAGCAGTTACACACTAGCGGGGGGGCAGGGAGATACGCAGTATTTT CASSYTLAGGQGDTQYF
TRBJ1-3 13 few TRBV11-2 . TGTGCCAGCAGCACGTACGGGGGAAACACCATATATTTT CASSTYGGNTIYF
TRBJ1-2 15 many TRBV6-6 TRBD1 TGTGCCAGCAGTTACGATATCAGGGGGTATCATGGCTACACCTTC CASSYDIRGYHGYTF
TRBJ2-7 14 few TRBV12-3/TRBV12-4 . TGTGCCAGCAGTACTATACAGGGTGTAGGCGAGCAGTACTTC CASSTIQGVGEQYF
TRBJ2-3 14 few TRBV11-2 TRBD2 TGTGCCAGCACCCGGATAACTAGCGGAGATACGCAGTATTTT CASTRITSGDTQYF
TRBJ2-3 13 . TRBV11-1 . TGTGCCAGCAGCAACGGACGGGCAGATACGCAGTATTTT CASSNGRADTQYF
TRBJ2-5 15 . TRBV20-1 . TGCAGTGCTAGAGTTGACAGCGCAGGAGGAGAGACCCAGTACTTC CSARVDSAGGETQYF
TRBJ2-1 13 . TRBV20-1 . TGCAGTGCAAAGGCCGGGGACCCCTACGAGCAGTTCTTC CSAKAGDPYEQFF
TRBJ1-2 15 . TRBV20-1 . TGCAGTGTCTCAAAAGGGGCAGACATCTACTATGGCTACACCTTC CSVSKGADIYYGYTF
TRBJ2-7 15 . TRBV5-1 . TGCGCCAGCAGCTTTGGGGGGGCTACCTTCTACGAGCAGTACTTC CASSFGGATFYEQYF
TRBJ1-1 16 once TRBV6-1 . TGTGCCAGCAGTGAGAGGCTGGCAGGGGTATTGGGTGAAGCTTTCTTT CASSERLAGVLGEAFF
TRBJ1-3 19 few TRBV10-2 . TGCGCCAGCAGCGCCCACGGGACACCCGCGGGGGACTCTGGAAACACCATATATTTT CASSAHGTPAGDSGNTIYF
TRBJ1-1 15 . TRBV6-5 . TGTGCCAGCAGTTACGGACGGTTACCGAACACTGAAGCTTTCTTT CASSYGRLPNTEAFF
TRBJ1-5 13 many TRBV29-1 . TGCAGCGTCGGGGGGGATAAGAATCAGCCCCAGCATTTT CSVGGDKNQPQHF
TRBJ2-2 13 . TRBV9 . TGTGCCAGCAGCCCAGTGGCCACCGGGGAGCTGTTTTTT CASSPVATGELFF
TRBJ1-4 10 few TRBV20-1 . TGCAGTGCCCCCCGGGAAAAACTGTTTTTT CSAPREKLFF
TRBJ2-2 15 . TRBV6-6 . TGTGCCAGCAGTTACGCGGGGACGGACACCGGGGAGCTGTTTTTT CASSYAGTDTGELFF
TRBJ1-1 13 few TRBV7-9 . TGTGCCAGCCGGGGGGGCATCGGCACTGAAGCTTTCTTT CASRGGIGTEAFF
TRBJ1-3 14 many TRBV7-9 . TGTGCCAGCAGCTTAGTCAGGGTCGGAAACACCATATATTTT CASSLVRVGNTIYF
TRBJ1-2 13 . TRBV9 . TGTGCCAGCAGCAAAGCGAGGACCTATGGCTACACCTTC CASSKARTYGYTF
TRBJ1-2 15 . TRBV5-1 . TGCGCCAGCAGCTTGGAGTTTTGGAACAGCTATGGCTACACCTTC CASSLEFWNSYGYTF
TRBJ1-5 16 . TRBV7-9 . TGTGCCAGCAGCCCGGAAAGAGGGCAGGGACGGCAGCCCCAGCATTTT CASSPERGQGRQPQHF
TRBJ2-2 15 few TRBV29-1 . TGCAGCGTTGGTTCGGGGATGGGGAACACCGGTGAGCTGTTTTTT CSVGSGMGNTGELFF
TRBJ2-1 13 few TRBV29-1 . TGCAGCGTGCACCAGGGATCCCACAATGAGCAGTTCTTC CSVHQGSHNEQFF
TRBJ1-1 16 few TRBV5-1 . TGCGCCAGCAGCTTGTATTCCCCTGGACTGAACACTGAAGCTTTCTTT CASSLYSPGLNTEAFF
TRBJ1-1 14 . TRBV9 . TGTGCCAGCAGCCGGGACGGGGTTGACACTGAAGCTTTCTTT CASSRDGVDTEAFF
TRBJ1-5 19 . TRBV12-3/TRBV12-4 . TGTGCCAGCAGTCCTTGGTGGGGGAAACAGCAGGGGTCGGATCAGCCCCAGCATTTT CASSPWWGKQQGSDQPQHF
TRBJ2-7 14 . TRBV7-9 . TGTGCCAGCAGTCGTTATGGGGGCTCCTACGAGCAGTACTTC CASSRYGGSYEQYF
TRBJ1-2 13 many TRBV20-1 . TGCAGTGCTAGAGATCGAGAAGGGGAAGGCTACACCTTC CSARDREGEGYTF
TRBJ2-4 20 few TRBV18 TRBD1 TGTGCCAGCTCATCGCGGGGGACAGGGGGCAATATAGCTCCCATCGGCATTCAGTACTTC CASSSRGTGGNIAPIGIQYF
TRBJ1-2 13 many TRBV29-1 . TGCAGCATTCAACAGGTTGCTAACTATGGCTACACCTTC CSIQQVANYGYTF
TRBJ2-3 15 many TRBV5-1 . TGCGCCAGCAGCCTACAAACCTCTAGCACAGATACGCAGTATTTT CASSLQTSSTDTQYF
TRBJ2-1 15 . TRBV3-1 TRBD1 TGTGCCAGCAGCCAGCCCAGGACAGGGAGGAGTGAGCAGTTCTTC CASSQPRTGRSEQFF